This section outlines one T cell receptor beta chain sequence together with its context. Antigen: not known. The data stem from a study of regulatory T cells in long-lasting Graves disease. General study findings and limits: Persistent Graves' disease cases displayed lower TCR diversity than newly diagnosed ones. Persistent patients had more shared public clonotypes (2,741) than new patients (966). There was favoring of TRBV28, TRBJ1-2 and TRBJ2-5 in persistent disease.

Time point given: persistent/refractory GD, antithyroid drugs over 5 years with positive TRAb. RNA from PBMCs was the source of the TCR library. The patient group derived from an endocrinology department in Xi'an, China. Building the TCR beta libraries relied on iRepertoire HTBI primers, and CDR3 regions underwent Arm-PCR. TCRdb used MiXCR to reprocess the multiplex PCR reads, holding one entry per CDR3 protein. This sample yields approximately 500,000 distinct CDR3 sequences, of which about 22% are seen a single time; more than 6% belongs to the top ten. V lost 0 bases, J lost 1 base, and 27 bases lay in between. The CDR3 is 20 amino acids. CDR1 is GTSNPN, CDR2 SVGIG, per germline (reference sequence).

This TCR was sampled from a female donor with Graves disease. The sequencing used peripheral blood mononuclear cells (PBMCs), collected when the disease was refractory, from a patient treated with antithyroid drugs. The chain recombines TRBV30 with TRBJ1-2; D ambiguous. CDR3 in amino acids: CAWSVLGLGSAQNFNYGYTF. The CDR3 DNA reads as TGTGCCTGGAGTGTACTAGGATTGGGGTCTGCCCAGAATTTTAACTATGGCTACACCTTC.